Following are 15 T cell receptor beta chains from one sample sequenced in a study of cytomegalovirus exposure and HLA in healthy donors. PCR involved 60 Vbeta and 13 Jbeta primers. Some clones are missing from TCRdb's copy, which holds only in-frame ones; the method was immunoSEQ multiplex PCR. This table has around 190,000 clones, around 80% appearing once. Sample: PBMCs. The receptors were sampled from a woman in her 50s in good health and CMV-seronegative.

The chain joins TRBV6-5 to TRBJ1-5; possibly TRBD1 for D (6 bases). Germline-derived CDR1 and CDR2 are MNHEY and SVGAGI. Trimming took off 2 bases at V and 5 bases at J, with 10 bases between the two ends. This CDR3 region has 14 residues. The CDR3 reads CASSYHRAYQPQHF. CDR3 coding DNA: TGTGCCAGCAGTTACCACAGGGCTTATCAGCCCCAGCATTTT.

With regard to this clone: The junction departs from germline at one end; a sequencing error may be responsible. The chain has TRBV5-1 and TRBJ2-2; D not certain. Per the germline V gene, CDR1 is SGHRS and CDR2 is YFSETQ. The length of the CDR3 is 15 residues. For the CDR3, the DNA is TGTGCCAGCAGCTTGGGTCCTAGTCTCACCGGGGAGCTGTTTTTT. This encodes CASSLGPSLTGELFF.

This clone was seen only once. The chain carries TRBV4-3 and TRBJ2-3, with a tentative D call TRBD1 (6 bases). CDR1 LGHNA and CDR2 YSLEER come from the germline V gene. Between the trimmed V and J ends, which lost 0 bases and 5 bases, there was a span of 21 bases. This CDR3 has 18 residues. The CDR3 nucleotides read TGCGCCAGCAGCCAAGATCCCCCGGACAGAGGGAAAGGAGATACGCAGTATTTT. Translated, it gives CASSQDPPDRGKGDTQYF.

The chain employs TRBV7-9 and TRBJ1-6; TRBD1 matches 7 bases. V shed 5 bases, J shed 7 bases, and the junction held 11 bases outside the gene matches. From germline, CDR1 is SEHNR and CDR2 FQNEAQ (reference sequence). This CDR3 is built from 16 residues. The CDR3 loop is CASSPAVGQRNSPLHF. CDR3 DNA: TGTGCCAGCAGCCCCGCGGTGGGACAGCGAAATTCACCCCTCCACTTT.

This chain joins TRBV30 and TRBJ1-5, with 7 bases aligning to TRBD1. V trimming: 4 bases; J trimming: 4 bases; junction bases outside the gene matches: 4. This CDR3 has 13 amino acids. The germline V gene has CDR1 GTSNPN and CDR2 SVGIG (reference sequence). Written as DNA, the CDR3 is TGTGCCTGGACCACAGGGGTTAATCAGCCCCAGCATTTT. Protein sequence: CAWTTGVNQPQHF.

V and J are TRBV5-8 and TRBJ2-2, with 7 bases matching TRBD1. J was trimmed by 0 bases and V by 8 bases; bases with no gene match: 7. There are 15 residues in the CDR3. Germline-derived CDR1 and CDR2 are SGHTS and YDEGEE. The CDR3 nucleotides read TGTGCCAGACCAACCGGGACAGCGAACACCGGGGAGCTGTTTTTT. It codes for CARPTGTANTGELFF.

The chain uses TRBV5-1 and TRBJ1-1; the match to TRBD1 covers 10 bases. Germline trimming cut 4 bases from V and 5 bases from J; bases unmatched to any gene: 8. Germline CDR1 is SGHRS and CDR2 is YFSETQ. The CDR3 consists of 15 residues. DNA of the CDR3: TGCGCCAGCAGCCCCAGGGACAGGGGAGGAACTGAAGCTTTCTTT. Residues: CASSPRDRGGTEAFF.

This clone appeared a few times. The CDR3 loop reads CASSLGTILDTQYF. The CDR3 DNA reads as TGCGCCAGCAGCTTGGGTACAATCCTAGATACGCAGTATTTT. The rearrangement links TRBV5-1 to TRBJ2-3; no definite D call. Trimming pared 0 bases from V and 5 bases from J, leaving 10 bases between. CDR1 and CDR2 (germline): SGHRS, YFSETQ. CDR3 length equals 14 residues.

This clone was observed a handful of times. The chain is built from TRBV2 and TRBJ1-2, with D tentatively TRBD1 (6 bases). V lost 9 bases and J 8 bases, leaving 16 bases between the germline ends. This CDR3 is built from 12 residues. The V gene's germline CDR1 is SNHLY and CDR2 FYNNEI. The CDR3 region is CASTPSGTGYTF. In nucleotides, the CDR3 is TGTGCCAGTACACCTTCAGGGACAGGCTACACCTTC.

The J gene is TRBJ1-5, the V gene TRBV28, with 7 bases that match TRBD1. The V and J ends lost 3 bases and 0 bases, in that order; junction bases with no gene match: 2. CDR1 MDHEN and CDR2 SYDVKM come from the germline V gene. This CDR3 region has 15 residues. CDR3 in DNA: TGTGCCAGCAGTTTGGGGACAGCTAGCAATCAGCCCCAGCATTTT. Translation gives CASSLGTASNQPQHF.

The DNA for the CDR3 is TGCGCCAGCGGGACTGGGACTTTCCGTAACAATGAGCAGTTCTTC. Amino acid sequence: CASGTGTFRNNEQFF. This chain uses TRBV5-1 with TRBJ2-1; D might be TRBD2 (6 bases). The CDR3 spans 15 residues. Germline lookup yields CDR1 SGHRS and CDR2 YFSETQ. Trimming removed 7 bases from V and 5 bases from J, with 19 bases in between. Full variable domain (remainder filled in from reference TRBV5-1 and TRBJ2-1): KAGVTQTPRYLIKTRGQQVTLSCSPISGHRSVSWYQQTPGQGLQFLFEYFSETQRNKGNFPGRFSGRQFSNSRSEMNVSTLELGDSALYLCASGTGTFRNNEQFFGPGTRLTVL.

DNA of the CDR3: TGTGCCAGCAGCCATCAAGAGACCCAGTACTTC. Translation: CASSHQETQYF. The chain combines TRBV5-6 with TRBJ2-5; D gene unclear. The germline CDR1 and CDR2 sequences are SGHDT and YYEEEE. Between the trimmed V and J ends, which lost 4 bases and 2 bases, there was a span of 3 bases. The CDR3 is 11 amino acids.

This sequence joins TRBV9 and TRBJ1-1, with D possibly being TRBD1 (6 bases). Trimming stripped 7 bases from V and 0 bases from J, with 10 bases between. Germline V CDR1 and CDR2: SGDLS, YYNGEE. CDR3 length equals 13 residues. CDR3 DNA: TGTGCCAGCGGAGACAGGCTGAACACTGAAGCTTTCTTT. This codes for CASGDRLNTEAFF.

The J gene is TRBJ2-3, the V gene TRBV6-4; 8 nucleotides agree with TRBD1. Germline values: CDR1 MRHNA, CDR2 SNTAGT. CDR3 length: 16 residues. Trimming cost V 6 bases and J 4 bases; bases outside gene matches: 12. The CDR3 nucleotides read TGTGCCAGCAGCGCTTCCGGGACAGGTATTTCAGATACGCAGTATTTT. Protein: CASSASGTGISDTQYF.

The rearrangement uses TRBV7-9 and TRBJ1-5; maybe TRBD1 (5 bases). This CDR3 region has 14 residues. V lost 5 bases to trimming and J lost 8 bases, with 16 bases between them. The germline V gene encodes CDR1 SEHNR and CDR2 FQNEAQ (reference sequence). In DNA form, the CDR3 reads TGTGCCAGCAGCCTTCCCGGACAACAGAAGCCCCAGCATTTT. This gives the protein CASSLPGQQKPQHF.